A single sample gave rise to the 17 T cell receptor beta chains below, sequenced in a study of shared clonotypes between healthy human individuals (dated by TCRdb to the early 2020s). Library generation was performed with the immunoSEQ multiplex PCR assay. TCRdb provides this immuneACCESS table in a form limited to in-frame rearrangements. Some clones are lacking; in checked studies, under half of them reflect an unresolved V gene, and why the rest are absent is not known. The sample yields 450,000 to 600,000 clones; around 79% were counted once. The ten largest clones capture less than 15% of the sample. The specimen sequenced was PBMCs. The receptors here all came from a woman between 35 and 50 years old in good health. Some clones in this sample may be carry-over from other donors' samples.

The chain joins TRBV9 to TRBJ2-4; 11 positions agree with TRBD2. CDR3 length: 18 amino acids. Trimming cost V 0 bases and J 5 bases; bases outside gene matches: 10. In germline, CDR1 is SGDLS, CDR2 YYNGEE. CDR3 loop: CASSVAPNLAGGQNIQYF. CDR3 in DNA: TGTGCCAGCAGCGTAGCCCCCAACTTAGCGGGAGGGCAAAACATTCAGTACTTC. Combining the CDR3 with reference TRBV9 and TRBJ2-4 gives the whole variable domain DSGVTQTPKHLITATGQRVTLRCSPRSGDLSVYWYQQSLDQGLQFLIQYYNGEERAKGNILERFSAQQFPDLHSELNLSSLELGDSALYFCASSVAPNLAGGQNIQYFGAGTRLSVL.

For this clone: Other DNA sequences in the same sample also yield this CDR3. In DNA form, the CDR3 reads TGCGCCAGCAGCTCCGGACAGGGGACAGATACGCAGTATTTT. Its translation: CASSSGQGTDTQYF. V gene TRBV5-1 combines with J gene TRBJ2-3; 9 nucleotides align to TRBD1. There are 14 residues in the CDR3. CDR1 SGHRS and CDR2 YFSETQ come from the germline V gene. V was clipped by 3 bases and J by 3 bases; unmatched bases: 2. Full variable domain (rest looked up from reference TRBV5-1 and TRBJ2-3): KAGVTQTPRYLIKTRGQQVTLSCSPISGHRSVSWYQQTPGQGLQFLFEYFSETQRNKGNFPGRFSGRQFSNSRSEMNVSTLELGDSALYLCASSSGQGTDTQYFGPGTRLTVL.

The J gene is TRBJ2-1, the V gene TRBV5-1, with D unresolved. Germline-derived CDR1 and CDR2 are SGHRS and YFSETQ. This CDR3 spans 14 amino acids. The V and J ends lost 0 bases and 6 bases respectively, with 10 bases between them. The CDR3 region has the DNA TGCGCCAGCAGCTTGGCGAGTAGCACCAATGAGCAGTTCTTC. It specifies CASSLASSTNEQFF.

The rearrangement uses TRBV4-3 and TRBJ1-5; D unresolved. Per germline, CDR1 LGHNA and CDR2 YSLEER. V was cut by 0 bases and J by 3 bases, with 12 bases left in between. This CDR3 comprises 16 residues. CDR3 residues: CASSQDLTAHNQPQHF. The CDR3 DNA reads TGCGCCAGCAGCCAAGATCTGACGGCGCACAATCAGCCCCAGCATTTT.

CDR3 sequence reads: CASSLTPDRLNEQFF. CDR3 DNA: TGTGCCAGCAGCTTAACCCCCGACAGACTCAATGAGCAGTTCTTC. This chain joins TRBV11-3 and TRBJ2-1, with a possible D match to TRBD1 (5 bases). CDR1 and CDR2 from the germline V gene are SGHNT and YENEEA. V lost 2 bases and J lost 6, with 14 bases in between. The CDR3 extends over 15 amino acids.

The chain is built from TRBV6-4 and TRBJ1-5, with no clear D. The germline V and J ends were trimmed by 5 bases and 5 bases, with 19 bases remaining between them. This CDR3 comprises 16 residues. CDR1 is MRHNA, CDR2 SNTAGT, per germline. The CDR3 spells CASSKTRRAGDQPQHF. The CDR3 DNA sequence: TGTGCCAGCAGTAAGACGAGGAGGGCTGGCGATCAGCCCCAGCATTTT.

The chain carries TRBV9 and TRBJ1-2; tentatively, D is TRBD1 (5 bases). From germline, CDR1 is SGDLS and CDR2 YYNGEE. With 6 bases removed from V and 3 bases from J, the gap between germline ends came to 12 bases. This CDR3 has 13 amino acids. The CDR3 DNA follows: TGTGCCAGCACCCGACAGTCGGACTATGGCTACACCTTC. Encoded protein: CASTRQSDYGYTF.

This clone was counted a few times. This sequence joins TRBV4-3 and TRBJ2-1; 10 bases align to TRBD1. This CDR3 has 15 amino acids. The germline V gene has CDR1 LGHNA and CDR2 YSLEER. With 4 bases clipped from V and 0 bases from J, the junction kept 0 bases outside the gene matches. CDR3 in DNA: TGCGCCAGCAGCCGGACAGGGGGCTCCTACAATGAGCAGTTCTTC. Its translation: CASSRTGGSYNEQFF.

This chain connects TRBV28 to TRBJ1-3, with D maybe TRBD1 (5 bases). CDR1 MDHEN and CDR2 SYDVKM come from the germline V gene. The CDR3 is made up of 14 amino acids. The germline V and J ends were trimmed by 2 bases and 4 bases, with 9 bases remaining between them. CDR3: CASSLAGLGNTIYF. The CDR3 coding sequence is TGTGCCAGCAGTTTAGCAGGGTTAGGAAACACCATATATTTT.

V usage is TRBV9 and J usage is TRBJ2-3; D gene uncertain. The V gene lost 0 bases and the J gene lost 4 bases, with 6 bases spanning the gap. CDR1 SGDLS and CDR2 YYNGEE come from the germline V gene. CDR3 length: 13 amino acids. CDR3 DNA sequence: TGTGCCAGCAGCGTAGGGGTGGCAGATACGCAGTATTTT. Translation gives CASSVGVADTQYF.

V and J are TRBV6-1 and TRBJ1-1; maybe TRBD1 (5 bases). The CDR3 spans 14 residues. CDR1 and CDR2 from the germline V gene are MNHNS and SASEGT. Between the trimmed V and J ends, which lost 1 base and 4 bases, there was a span of 10 bases. The CDR3 reads CASSEEGASTEAFF. The CDR3 nucleotides are TGTGCCAGCAGTGAAGAAGGGGCTAGCACTGAAGCTTTCTTT.

The genes are TRBV29-1 and TRBJ2-7, with TRBD1 matching 7 bases. V lost 4 bases to trimming and J lost 1 base; unmatched junction nucleotides: 4. CDR1 and CDR2 from the germline V gene are SQVTM and ANQGSEA. The CDR3 has 13 residues. CDR3 DNA sequence: TGCAGCGTTGCCCCGACAGGGTCCTACGAGCAGTACTTC. Translating gives CSVAPTGSYEQYF.

The chain is built from TRBV5-4 and TRBJ2-1; tentative D call: TRBD2 (5 bases). Trimming pared 0 bases from V and 3 bases from J, leaving 10 bases between. Germline values: CDR1 SGHNT, CDR2 YYREEE (reference sequence). The CDR3 totals 15 residues. Here the CDR3 reads CASSLAGVVYNEQFF. The CDR3 nucleotides are TGTGCCAGCAGCTTGGCCGGGGTGGTCTACAATGAGCAGTTCTTC. The entire variable domain, with the rest obtained from reference TRBV5-4 and TRBJ2-1, is as follows: ETGVTQSPTHLIKTRGQQVTLRCSSQSGHNTVSWYQQALGQGPQFIFQYYREEENGRGNFPPRFSGLQFPNYSSELNVNALELDDSALYLCASSLAGVVYNEQFFGPGTRLTVL.

The sample holds many counts of this clone. In the same sample, other DNA sequences code for this CDR3. This chain links TRBV9 with TRBJ2-1; D remains unclear. The germline V gene encodes CDR1 SGDLS and CDR2 YYNGEE. Trimming stripped 5 bases from V and 0 bases from J, with 12 bases between. The CDR3 is made up of 15 amino acids. CDR3 coding DNA: TGTGCCAGCAGTGTCGACTGGAGCTCCTACAATGAGCAGTTCTTC. Encoded protein: CASSVDWSSYNEQFF.

A few counts support this clone. V is TRBV7-9 and J is TRBJ2-5; 11 bases fit TRBD2. The germline V gene encodes CDR1 SEHNR and CDR2 FQNEAQ (reference sequence). V lost 5 bases to trimming and J lost 3 bases; unmatched junction nucleotides: 2. This CDR3 has 14 amino acids. For the CDR3, the DNA is TGTGCCAGCAGCCTGACTAGCGGGAAAGAGACCCAGTACTTC. Translation gives CASSLTSGKETQYF.

The J gene is TRBJ2-1, the V gene TRBV7-2; 8 nucleotides align to TRBD2. V lost 3 bases, J lost 7 bases, and 11 bases stayed unmatched. This CDR3 has 16 residues. Germline V gives CDR1 SGHTA, CDR2 FQGNSA. The CDR3 sequence is CASSFKAGAVGNEQFF. In DNA, the CDR3 is TGTGCCAGCAGCTTCAAAGCGGGAGCGGTTGGGAATGAGCAGTTCTTC.

The chain uses TRBV5-1 and TRBJ2-3; TRBD2 agrees at 8 bases. The V segment lost 0 bases and the J segment 4 bases; nucleotides outside the gene matches: 7. The CDR3 sequence is 16 residues long. The germline gives CDR1 SGHRS, CDR2 YFSETQ. The CDR3 DNA reads as TGCGCCAGCAGCTTGGGTGGACTAGCCGGACCAGATACGCAGTATTTT. As protein: CASSLGGLAGPDTQYF.